The subject of this entry is one TCR beta chain. What it binds is unknown. This specimen belongs to a study of T cell responses to AZD1222 COVID-19 vaccine. Study-level information: Pooled samples include second doses given at about 4 or 12 weeks.

The protocol was immunoSEQ multiplex PCR, while the TCRdb copy is restricted to in-frame clones and leaves out a portion. The data contain about 140,000 clones, 80% to 95% of them seen just once; the ten biggest clones take up approximately 5.4%. Study-level points and caveats: Repertoire collection took place solely once the T cell response had peaked.

This TCR was recovered from an adult in good health. The sequencing here drew on peripheral blood, taken on day 0 of AZD1222 vaccination.

CDR3 in DNA: TGTGCCAGCAGTCCCCGACCATGGACAGCATCTGGAAACACCATATATTTT. This translates into CASSPRPWTASGNTIYF. The gene calls are TRBV28 and TRBJ1-3, with D perhaps TRBD1 (6 bases). Germline assignment: CDR1 MDHEN and CDR2 SYDVKM. With 5 bases removed from V and 1 base from J, the gap between germline ends came to 18 bases. The CDR3 covers 17 residues.